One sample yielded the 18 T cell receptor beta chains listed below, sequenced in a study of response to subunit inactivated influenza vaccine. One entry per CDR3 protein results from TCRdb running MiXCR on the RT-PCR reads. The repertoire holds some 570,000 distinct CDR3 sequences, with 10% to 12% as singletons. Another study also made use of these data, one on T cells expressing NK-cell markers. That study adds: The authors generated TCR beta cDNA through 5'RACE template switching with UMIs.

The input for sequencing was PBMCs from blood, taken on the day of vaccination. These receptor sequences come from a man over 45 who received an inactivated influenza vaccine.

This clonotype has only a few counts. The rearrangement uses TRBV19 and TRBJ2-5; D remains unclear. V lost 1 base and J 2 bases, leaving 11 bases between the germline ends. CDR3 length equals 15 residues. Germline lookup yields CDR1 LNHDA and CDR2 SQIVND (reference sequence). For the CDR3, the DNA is TGTGCCAGTAGTATAGCCACCGTGGGACAAGAGACCCAGTACTTC. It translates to CASSIATVGQETQYF.

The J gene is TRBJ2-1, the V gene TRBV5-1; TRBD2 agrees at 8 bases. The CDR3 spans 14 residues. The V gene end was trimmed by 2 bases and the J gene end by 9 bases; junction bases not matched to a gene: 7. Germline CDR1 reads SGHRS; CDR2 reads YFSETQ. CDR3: CASSFVAGSPEQFF. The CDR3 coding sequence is TGCGCCAGCAGCTTTGTAGCGGGGAGTCCTGAGCAGTTCTTC.

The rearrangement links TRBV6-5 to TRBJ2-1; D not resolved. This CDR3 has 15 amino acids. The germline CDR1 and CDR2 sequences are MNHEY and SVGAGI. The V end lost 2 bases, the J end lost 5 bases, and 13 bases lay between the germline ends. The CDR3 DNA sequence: TGTGCCAGCAGTTACCAGTCCCCCGTTCACAATGAGCAGTTCTTC. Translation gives CASSYQSPVHNEQFF.

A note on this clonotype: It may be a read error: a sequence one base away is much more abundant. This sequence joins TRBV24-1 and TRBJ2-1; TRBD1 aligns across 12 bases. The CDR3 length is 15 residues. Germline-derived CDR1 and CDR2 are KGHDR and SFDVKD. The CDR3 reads CATSDLGQGADEQLF. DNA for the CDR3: TGTGCCACCAGTGATCTGGGACAGGGGGCGGATGAGCAGCTCTTC.

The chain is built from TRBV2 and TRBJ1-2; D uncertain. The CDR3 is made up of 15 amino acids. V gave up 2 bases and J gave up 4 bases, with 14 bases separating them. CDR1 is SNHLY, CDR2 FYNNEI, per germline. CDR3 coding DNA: TGTGCCAGCAGTGAAATTCCCCCCGGGATCTATGGCTACACCTTC. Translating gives CASSEIPPGIYGYTF.

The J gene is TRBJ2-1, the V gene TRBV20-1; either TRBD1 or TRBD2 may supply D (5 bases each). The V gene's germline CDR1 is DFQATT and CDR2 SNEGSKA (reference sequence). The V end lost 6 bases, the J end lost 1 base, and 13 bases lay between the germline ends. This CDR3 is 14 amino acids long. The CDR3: CSATGTDSYNEQFF. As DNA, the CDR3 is TGCAGTGCGACCGGGACCGATTCCTACAATGAGCAGTTCTTC.

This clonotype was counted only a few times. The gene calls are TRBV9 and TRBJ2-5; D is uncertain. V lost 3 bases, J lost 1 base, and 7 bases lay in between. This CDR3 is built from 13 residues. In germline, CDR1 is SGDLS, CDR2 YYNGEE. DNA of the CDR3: TGTGCCAGCAGCGGGGCCCCCCAAGAGACCCAGTACTTC. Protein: CASSGAPQETQYF.

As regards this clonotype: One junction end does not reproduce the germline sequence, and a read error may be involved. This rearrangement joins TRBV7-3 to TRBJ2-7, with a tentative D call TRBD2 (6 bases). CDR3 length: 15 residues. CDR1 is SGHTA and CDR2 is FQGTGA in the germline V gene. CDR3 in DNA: TGTGCCAGCGGCTTAGTACGGGAGAACTCCTACGAGCAGTACTTC. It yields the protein CASGLVRENSYEQYF.

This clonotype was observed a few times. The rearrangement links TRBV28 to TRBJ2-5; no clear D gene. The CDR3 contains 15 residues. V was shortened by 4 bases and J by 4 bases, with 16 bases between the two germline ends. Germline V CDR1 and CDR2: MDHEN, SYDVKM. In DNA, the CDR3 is TGTGCCAGCAGTTCCCCCGCAGGACGCCCAGAGACCCAGTACTTC. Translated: CASSSPAGRPETQYF.

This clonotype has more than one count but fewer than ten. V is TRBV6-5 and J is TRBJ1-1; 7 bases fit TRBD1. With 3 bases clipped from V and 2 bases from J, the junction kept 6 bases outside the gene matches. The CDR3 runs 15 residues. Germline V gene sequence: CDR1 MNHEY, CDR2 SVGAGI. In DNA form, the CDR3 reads TGTGCCAGCAGTTATTCCGGGACAGATAACACTGAAGCTTTCTTT. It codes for CASSYSGTDNTEAFF.

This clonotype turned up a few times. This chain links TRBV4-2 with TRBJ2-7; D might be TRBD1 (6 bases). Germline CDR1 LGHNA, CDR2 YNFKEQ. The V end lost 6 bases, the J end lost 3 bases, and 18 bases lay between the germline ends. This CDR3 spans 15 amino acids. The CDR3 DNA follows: TGTGCCAGCAGTCAGACCGGGGACACCTACTACGAGCAGTACTTC. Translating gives CASSQTGDTYYEQYF.

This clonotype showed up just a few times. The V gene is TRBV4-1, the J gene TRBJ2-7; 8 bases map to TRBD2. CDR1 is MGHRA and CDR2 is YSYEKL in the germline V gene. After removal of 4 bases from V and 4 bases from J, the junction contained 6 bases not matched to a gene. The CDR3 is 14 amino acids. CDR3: CASSRNGGAYEQYF. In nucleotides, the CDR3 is TGCGCCAGCAGCCGTAACGGGGGGGCGTACGAGCAGTACTTC.

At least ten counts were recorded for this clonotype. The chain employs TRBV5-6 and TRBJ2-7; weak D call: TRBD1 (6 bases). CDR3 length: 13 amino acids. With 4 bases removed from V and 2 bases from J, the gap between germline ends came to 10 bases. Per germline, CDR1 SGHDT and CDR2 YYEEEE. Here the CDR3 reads CASSKTGAYEQYF. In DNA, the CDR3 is TGTGCCAGCAGCAAGACAGGAGCCTACGAGCAGTACTTC. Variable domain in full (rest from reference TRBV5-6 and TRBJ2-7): DAGVTQSPTHLIKTRGQQVTLRCSPKSGHDTVSWYQQALGQGPQFIFQYYEEEERQRGNFPDRFSGHQFPNYSSELNVNALLLGDSALYLCASSKTGAYEQYFGPGTRLTVT.

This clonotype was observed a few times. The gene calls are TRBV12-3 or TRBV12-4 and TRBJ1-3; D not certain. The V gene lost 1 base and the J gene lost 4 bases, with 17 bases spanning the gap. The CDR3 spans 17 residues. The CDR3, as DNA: TGTGCCAGCAGTTTAGGGGCGGTTCTTGGCCTCGGAAACACCATATATTTT. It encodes CASSLGAVLGLGNTIYF.

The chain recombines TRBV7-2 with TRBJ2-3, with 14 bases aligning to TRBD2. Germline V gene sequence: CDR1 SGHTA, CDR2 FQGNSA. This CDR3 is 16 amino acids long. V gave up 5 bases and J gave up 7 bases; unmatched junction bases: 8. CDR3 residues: CASSLGGTSGRNTQYF. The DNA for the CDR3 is TGTGCCAGCAGCCTAGGTGGGACTAGCGGGAGAAATACGCAGTATTTT.

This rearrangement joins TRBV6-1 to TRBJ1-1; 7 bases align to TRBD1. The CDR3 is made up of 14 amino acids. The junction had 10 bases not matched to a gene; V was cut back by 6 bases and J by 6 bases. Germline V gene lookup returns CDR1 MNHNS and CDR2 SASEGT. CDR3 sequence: CASSRGTVGPEAFF. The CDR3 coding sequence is TGTGCCAGCAGCCGCGGGACAGTGGGGCCTGAAGCTTTCTTT.

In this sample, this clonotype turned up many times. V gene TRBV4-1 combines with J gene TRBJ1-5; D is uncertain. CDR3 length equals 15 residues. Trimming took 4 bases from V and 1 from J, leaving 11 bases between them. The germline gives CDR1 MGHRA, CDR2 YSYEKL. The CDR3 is CASSPFSRSNQPQHF. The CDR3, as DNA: TGCGCCAGCAGCCCTTTTAGCCGAAGCAATCAGCCCCAGCATTTT.

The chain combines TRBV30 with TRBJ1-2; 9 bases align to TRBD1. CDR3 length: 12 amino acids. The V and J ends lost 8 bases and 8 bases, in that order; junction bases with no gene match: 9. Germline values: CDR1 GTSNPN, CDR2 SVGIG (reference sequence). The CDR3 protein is CAVHRGRGGYTF. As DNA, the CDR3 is TGTGCCGTACACAGGGGGCGCGGCGGCTACACCTTC.